A selection of T cell receptor beta chains follows, all from one sample in a study of T cell changes during pregnancy in multiple sclerosis. TCRdb's copy holds only in-frame clones and misses some; the assay was immunoSEQ multiplex PCR. The repertoire includes roughly 50,000 clones, around 91% of them detected once, and approximately 8% sits in the top ten. The sample was CD8+ T cells from peripheral blood mononuclear cells, taken in the second trimester of pregnancy. The receptors derive from a female donor with multiple sclerosis, enrolled in a pregnancy study. CDR3s include the opening cysteine and the closing phenylalanine or tryptophan. D genes are given only for firm matches. A clone size is listed for some rows: how often the clone was seen (once, few, many), or a class if it is expanded.

clone size,J gene,D gene,V gene,CDR3 DNA,CDR3 protein
few,TRBJ2-3,NA,TRBV7-9,TGTGCCAGCAGCTTAGCGATGGGTGGGAGACCAGATACGCAGTATTTT,CASSLAMGGRPDTQYF
NA,TRBJ1-5,NA,TRBV7-9,TGTGCCAGCAGCCGCGGGGAAGGACAGCCCCAGCATTTT,CASSRGEGQPQHF
NA,TRBJ2-2,NA,TRBV9,TGTGCCAGCAGCTTCTCGAACACCGGGGAGCTGTTTTTT,CASSFSNTGELFF
NA,TRBJ2-5,NA,TRBV13,TGTGCCAGCAGCCCGAGGGTGGCGGAAAAAGAGACCCAGTACTTC,CASSPRVAEKETQYF
once,TRBJ2-2,TRBD2,TRBV6-1,TGTGCCAGCAGTGCCGCGGGGGGTGGTTCCGGGGAGCTGTTTTTT,CASSAAGGGSGELFF
NA,TRBJ1-2,TRBD1,TRBV19,TGTGCCAGTAGTAGGGGGGACAGGTCCGGCTACACCTTC,CASSRGDRSGYTF
NA,TRBJ1-1,NA,TRBV9,TGTGCCAGCAGCCTAGGATCCGGCACTGAAGCTTTCTTT,CASSLGSGTEAFF
NA,TRBJ2-1,NA,TRBV9,TGTGCCAGCAGCTTCGGGACGACTAGTGAGCAGTTCTTC,CASSFGTTSEQFF
once,TRBJ2-7,TRBD2,TRBV5-4,TGTGCCAGCAGCTTTAGCGGGGGGCGGTACGAGCAGTACTTC,CASSFSGGRYEQYF
NA,TRBJ1-1,NA,TRBV4-2,TGTGCCAGCAGCCAACCCGGGGGCAGCGGGGTGAGAACTGAAGCTTTCTTT,CASSQPGGSGVRTEAFF
NA,TRBJ1-1,NA,TRBV6-5,TGTGCCAGCATGCAGTACATGAACACTGAAGCTTTCTTT,CASMQYMNTEAFF
NA,TRBJ2-5,NA,TRBV4-1,TGCGCCAGCAGCCAAGACTCCCGGGGCCAAGAGACCCAGTACTTC,CASSQDSRGQETQYF
NA,TRBJ2-7,TRBD1,TRBV19,TGTGCCAGTAGTCCCCGGGACAGCCTCTACGAGCAGTACTTC,CASSPRDSLYEQYF
once,TRBJ1-1,NA,TRBV30,TGTGCCTGGATGGGGGCTTATAACACTGAAGCTTTCTTT,CAWMGAYNTEAFF
NA,TRBJ2-7,NA,TRBV4-1,TGCGCCAGCAGCCAAGAAGCCTACGCCTCCTACGAGCAGTACTTC,CASSQEAYASYEQYF
NA,TRBJ1-5,NA,TRBV2,TGTGCCAGCAGTGAATGGTGGACAGTAGATCAGCCCCAGCATTTT,CASSEWWTVDQPQHF
NA,TRBJ2-5,TRBD1,TRBV7-8,TGTGCCAGCAGCTTCACAGGGGGCGGAGAGACCCAGTACTTC,CASSFTGGGETQYF
NA,TRBJ1-2,NA,TRBV7-8,TGTGCCAGCAGCCGCTATCAGGGGCCGAGCTATGGCTACACCTTC,CASSRYQGPSYGYTF
NA,TRBJ2-7,NA,TRBV30,TGTGCCTGGAGGGACAGCCTCTACGAGCAGTACTTC,CAWRDSLYEQYF
NA,TRBJ1-4,TRBD1,TRBV9,TGTGCCAGCAGCGGAATGGACAGGGATAATGAAAAACTGTTTTTT,CASSGMDRDNEKLFF
NA,TRBJ2-1,TRBD2,TRBV9,TGTGCCAGCAGCGTAGATGAGCGGGGGGACTCCTACAATGAGCAGTTCTTC,CASSVDERGDSYNEQFF
NA,TRBJ2-1,TRBD2,TRBV10-2,TGCGCCAGCAGTGGTCTAGCGGGAGTGCCCAATGAGCAGTTCTTC,CASSGLAGVPNEQFF
NA,TRBJ2-7,TRBD2,TRBV5-1,TGCGCCAGCAGCTCCGCGCCAAAAGCGGGGTTCTCCTACGAGCAGTACTTC,CASSSAPKAGFSYEQYF
once,TRBJ1-1,NA,TRBV5-1,TGCGCCAGCAGTAGCCCTGTGACAGACAACACTGAAGCTTTCTTT,CASSSPVTDNTEAFF
NA,TRBJ1-2,TRBD1,TRBV7-4,TGTGCCAGCAGCTCAGCCCCAGACAGGGTGGTTTCTCCCGGCGATGGCTACACCTTC,CASSSAPDRVVSPGDGYTF
NA,TRBJ2-7,TRBD1,TRBV9,TGTGCCAGCAGCGTAGCGGCCGGGACAGGGGGCGGAGAGCAGTACTTC,CASSVAAGTGGGEQYF
NA,TRBJ1-3,NA,TRBV9,TGTGCCAGCAGCGTTACAGGAGCCTCTGGAAACACCATATATTTT,CASSVTGASGNTIYF
NA,TRBJ1-1,TRBD1,TRBV7-4,TGTGCCACCGGACAGGAACGAGGGACTGAAGCTTTCTTT,CATGQERGTEAFF
NA,TRBJ1-4,NA,TRBV5-8,TGTGCCAGCAGCTTGGTTCAGAATGAAAAACTGTTTTTT,CASSLVQNEKLFF
NA,TRBJ2-5,TRBD2,TRBV7-8,TGTGCCAGCACCCCGATAGCGGGGGGGCCAGAGACCCAGTACTTC,CASTPIAGGPETQYF
NA,TRBJ2-3,TRBD2,TRBV6-4,TGTGCCAGCAGCCAAGGGACTAGCGGGAGCACAGATACGCAGTATTTT,CASSQGTSGSTDTQYF
NA,TRBJ1-5,NA,TRBV5-1,TGCGCCAGCAGCTTGGGTGGGGGCTTAGGTCAGCCCCAGCATTTT,CASSLGGGLGQPQHF
NA,TRBJ2-5,NA,TRBV7-6,TGTGCCAGCAGCTTAGGCCCAGGCCAAGAGACCCAGTACTTC,CASSLGPGQETQYF
NA,TRBJ1-1,NA,TRBV11-2,TGTGCCAGCAGCGACCAACGGGAAGTTCGTTTAGACACTGAAGCTTTCTTT,CASSDQREVRLDTEAFF
NA,TRBJ2-7,NA,TRBV14,TGTGCCAGCAGGGACAGCCTCTCCTACGAGCAGTACTTC,CASRDSLSYEQYF
NA,TRBJ2-1,NA,TRBV27,TGTGCCAGCAGTTTACTAGGGGGGGGAGAGCAGTTCTTC,CASSLLGGGEQFF
NA,TRBJ2-2,TRBD2,TRBV9,TGTGCCAGCAGCGTAGCTTTAGCAGCGGGAGCTGACACCGGGGAGCTGTTTTTT,CASSVALAAGADTGELFF
NA,TRBJ1-2,NA,TRBV29-1,TGCAGCGTTGAGGCGGGGGGCGTTTATGGCTACACCTTC,CSVEAGGVYGYTF
once,TRBJ2-7,NA,TRBV6-5,TGTGCCAGCAGTTACTCTGAGGGCCCCAAGTACGAGCAGTACTTC,CASSYSEGPKYEQYF
NA,TRBJ1-2,NA,TRBV14,TGTGCCAGCAGCCATTCAGGGGGCTACACCTTC,CASSHSGGYTF
NA,TRBJ2-1,TRBD2,TRBV7-8,TGTGCCAGCAGCTTAAGCCTAGCGGGGGGGCTTCCTTACAATGAGCAGTTCTTC,CASSLSLAGGLPYNEQFF
NA,TRBJ2-7,NA,TRBV5-8,TGTGCCAGCAGCACCCTCGGCGAGCAGTACTTC,CASSTLGEQYF
NA,TRBJ2-1,TRBD2,TRBV10-2,TGCGCCAGCAGTCTACTAGCGGGGCTCGACAATGAGCAGTTCTTC,CASSLLAGLDNEQFF
NA,TRBJ2-3,TRBD2,TRBV2,TGTGCCAGCAGTGAAGCCCGACTAGCGGGGGGCGACGGCACAGATACGCAGTATTTT,CASSEARLAGGDGTDTQYF
NA,TRBJ2-5,TRBD2,TRBV5-1,TGCGCCAGCAGCTCCTGGACTAGCGGGGGGGCTTACGAGACCCAGTACTTC,CASSSWTSGGAYETQYF
NA,TRBJ1-1,NA,TRBV5-8,TGTGCCAGCCGGCCCCGTGGGAGGAACACTGAAGCTTTCTTT,CASRPRGRNTEAFF
NA,TRBJ1-5,NA,TRBV14,TGTGCCAGCAGCCAAGGAGGGGGGGATCAGCCCCAGCATTTT,CASSQGGGDQPQHF
NA,TRBJ2-2,NA,TRBV20-1,TGCAGTGCTAGAGACCCACAGGGGCTGTTTTTT,CSARDPQGLFF
NA,TRBJ1-2,NA,TRBV27,TGTGCCAGCAGTTTGAGGTATGGAATGGCTGCCCCGGATGGGGGCTACACCTTC,CASSLRYGMAAPDGGYTF
NA,TRBJ2-3,NA,TRBV6-1,TGTGCCAGCAGTGAAGGGTCTGTATGGTGGGGGGGGCAACTCACAGATACGCAGTATTTT,CASSEGSVWWGGQLTDTQYF
NA,TRBJ1-2,NA,TRBV29-1,TGCAGCGTAACAGGGTTGGACGGCTACACCTTC,CSVTGLDGYTF
NA,TRBJ1-2,NA,TRBV27,TGTGCCAGCAGTTTAGGCGGCCTCTATGGCTACACCTTC,CASSLGGLYGYTF